This T cell receptor (beta chain) was found in a study of cytomegalovirus exposure and HLA in healthy donors. The length of the CDR3 is 14 residues. With 4 bases removed from V and 5 bases from J, the gap between germline ends came to 15 bases. Per germline, CDR1 MDHEN and CDR2 SYDVKM. In the PCR, 60 Vbeta and 13 Jbeta primers were used. The data were produced by immunoSEQ multiplex PCR, yet TCRdb's version contains in-frame clones alone and is incomplete. The sample has some 120,000 clones, roughly 66% seen once. The clonotype comes from a man aged 55 to 70 in good health and CMV-seropositive. The chain couples TRBV28 to TRBJ2-7, with D possibly matching TRBD1 (6 bases). The source material was PBMCs. Here the CDR3 DNA reads TGTGCCAGCAGTTCAAGTTTTTACAGGGACGAGCAGTACTTC. It translates to CASSSSFYRDEQYF.